The 26 T cell receptor beta chains in this list originate from one sample, sequenced in a study of spatial heterogeneity in lung cancer. Via MiXCR, TCRdb re-called the 5' RACE reads, giving one row per CDR3 protein. The profile shows about 3,400 distinct CDR3 sequences, about 30% of them singletons. Study-wide points: Higher tumor mutation counts went along with higher counts of expanded intratumoral alpha and beta TCRs.

Regarding time point: sample taken at primary tumor resection. These receptors have no known antigen. Sequencing used lung tumor tissue, obtained at surgery. These receptors came from a female donor with early-stage non-small cell lung cancer.

This clonotype has only a few counts. The chain links TRBV4-2 to TRBJ2-4, with 8 nucleotides matching TRBD2. In germline, CDR1 is LGHNA, CDR2 YNFKEQ. The CDR3 consists of 14 residues. Losses at the gene ends were 3 bases for V and 8 bases for J; bases not matched to a gene: 6. Written as DNA, the CDR3 is TGTGCCAGCAGCCAGGGGACTAGATCGGACATTCAGTACTTC. Translating it yields CASSQGTRSDIQYF.

In its sample, this clonotype ranks as large (0.1 to 1%). The chain recombines TRBV5-1 with TRBJ2-4; the D gene could be TRBD1 or TRBD2 (5 bases each). Germline V gives CDR1 SGHRS, CDR2 YFSETQ. Trimming left V 5 bases short and J 0 bases short, with 9 bases between. The CDR3 spans 14 residues. CDR3 nucleotides: TGCGCCAGCAGTCGAGGGGTAGCCAAAAACATTCAGTACTTC. The encoded protein is CASSRGVAKNIQYF.

The V gene is TRBV4-3, the J gene TRBJ2-1, with 9 bases identical to TRBD2. The trim removed 0 bases at V and 0 bases at J, leaving 9 bases unmatched. This CDR3 spans 19 amino acids. The germline V gene has CDR1 LGHNA and CDR2 YSLEER. The CDR3 DNA is TGCGCCAGCAGCCAAGATAAGGCTAGCGGGAACCGCTCCTACAATGAGCAGTTCTTC. It is translated as CASSQDKASGNRSYNEQFF.

This clonotype was seen a few times. The rearrangement joins TRBV6-2 or TRBV6-3 to TRBJ2-7, with D possibly being TRBD1 or TRBD2 (5 bases each). Germline CDR1 MNHEY, CDR2 SVGEGT. The V and J ends lost 6 bases and 5 bases respectively, with 23 bases between them. This CDR3 has 16 residues. In DNA form, the CDR3 reads TGTGCCAGCAGCACCGGGACGTCTCGGTTTGGCCACGAGCAGTACTTC. It translates to CASSTGTSRFGHEQYF.

The J gene is TRBJ2-5, the V gene TRBV6-1, with 9 bases identical to TRBD1. V lost 5 bases and J lost 5; bases outside the gene matches: 12. The CDR3 runs to 16 residues. Germline V CDR1 and CDR2: MNHNS, SASEGT. Here the CDR3 reads CASSQNPGTGQETQYF. As DNA, the CDR3 is TGTGCCAGCAGTCAAAACCCCGGGACAGGGCAGGAGACCCAGTACTTC.

The chain carries TRBV28 and TRBJ2-1, with 7 positions matching TRBD2. The germline gives CDR1 MDHEN, CDR2 SYDVKM. The CDR3 consists of 15 residues. V lost 2 bases to trimming and J lost 9 bases; unmatched junction nucleotides: 10. The CDR3 sequence is CASSLVAGLTGEQFF. CDR3 DNA: TGTGCCAGCAGTTTAGTAGCGGGTCTGACCGGTGAGCAGTTCTTC.

This clonotype showed up just a few times. The J gene is TRBJ2-5, the V gene TRBV3-1, with D perhaps matching TRBD1 (6 bases). Germline lookup yields CDR1 LGHDT and CDR2 YNNKEL (reference sequence). The CDR3 totals 14 residues. Trimming removed 7 bases at V and 0 bases at J, with 12 bases between. The CDR3 DNA sequence: TGTGCCAGCAACCCAGGGGCGTACCAAGAGACCCAGTACTTC. It specifies CASNPGAYQETQYF.

This clonotype was seen many times. CDR3 sequence: CASSLVARERLDTQYF. DNA for the CDR3: TGTGCCAGCAGCTTAGTCGCGCGGGAGCGATTAGATACGCAGTATTTT. This chain uses TRBV13 with TRBJ2-3, with TRBD2 matching over 7 bases. V trimming: 1 base; J trimming: 5 bases; junction bases outside the gene matches: 9. CDR1 is PRHDT and CDR2 is FYEKMQ in the germline V gene (reference sequence). The CDR3 loop spans 16 amino acids.

The chain links TRBV5-1 to TRBJ2-3; either TRBD1 or TRBD2 may fit D (7 bases each). Per the germline V gene, CDR1 is SGHRS and CDR2 is YFSETQ. The V end was cut by 5 bases, the J end by 11 bases, with 24 bases between. The CDR3 totals 15 residues. The CDR3 bases are TGCGCCAGCAGGGGACGGCCAGCGGGGCCAGGGGGGCAGTATTTT. It is translated as CASRGRPAGPGGQYF.

The chain carries TRBV21-1 and TRBJ2-5; the table's D call of TRBD2 was not tested on the DNA. TRBV21-1 is described as a pseudogene. The CDR3 spans 14 residues. The CDR3 sequence is CAVALDAGQETQYF. For the CDR3, the DNA is TGTGCCGTGGCACTCGACGCGGGGCAAGAGACCCAGTACTTC.

This chain joins TRBV5-6 and TRBJ2-7, with D possibly matching TRBD2 (6 bases). Trimming stripped 6 bases from V and 3 bases from J, with 13 bases between. Germline V gene data show CDR1 as SGHDT and CDR2 as YYEEEE. This CDR3 contains 13 residues. The DNA for the CDR3 is TGTGCCAGCAAAGAAGCGGGCCTCTACGAGCAGTACTTC. Encoded protein: CASKEAGLYEQYF.

By its share, this clonotype is large. The chain has TRBV20-1 and TRBJ2-1, with 10 bases identical to TRBD2. V trimming: 4 bases; J trimming: 5 bases; junction bases outside the gene matches: 8. The CDR3 spans 15 residues. Germline CDR1 DFQATT, CDR2 SNEGSKA (reference sequence). In nucleotides, the CDR3 is TGCAGTGCTATCCGTCCGGGACTAGCGAACAATGAGCAGTTCTTC. This sequence encodes CSAIRPGLANNEQFF.

This clonotype showed up many times. The genes are TRBV29-1 and TRBJ2-7; D is perhaps TRBD2 (6 bases). Trimming took off 3 bases at V and 0 bases at J, with 9 bases between the two ends. Germline CDR1 reads SQVTM; CDR2 reads ANQGSEA. The CDR3 runs to 13 residues. The CDR3 nucleotides read TGCAGCGTTGATTTCGGGAGCTCCTACGAGCAGTACTTC. It specifies CSVDFGSSYEQYF.

This clonotype was picked up a small number of times. V is TRBV5-4 and J is TRBJ2-7; tentatively, D is TRBD2 (6 bases). The germline CDR1 and CDR2 sequences are SGHNT and YYREEE (reference sequence). The V gene lost 1 base and the J gene lost 5 bases, with 13 bases spanning the gap. This CDR3 is 14 amino acids long. CDR3 amino acids: CASSLMRGEDEQYF. CDR3 nucleotides: TGTGCCAGCAGCTTGATGCGTGGGGAGGACGAGCAGTACTTC.

Sample share makes this clonotype medium-sized (0.01 to 0.1%). V gene TRBV7-9 combines with J gene TRBJ2-2, with no clear D. CDR3 size: 15 residues. V was shortened by 3 bases and J by 1 base, with 9 bases between the two germline ends. Germline V gene data show CDR1 as SEHNR and CDR2 as FQNEAQ (reference sequence). The CDR3 DNA reads as TGTGCCAGCAGCTTCCGGCCATTGAACACCGGGGAGCTGTTTTTT. Translation: CASSFRPLNTGELFF. Drawing the rest from reference TRBV7-9 and TRBJ2-2, the complete variable domain is DTGVSQNPRHKITKRGQNVTFRCDPISEHNRLYWYRQTLGQGPEFLTYFQNEAQLEKSRLLSDRFSAERPKGSFSTLEIQRTEQGDSAMYLCASSFRPLNTGELFFGEGSRLTVL.

This clonotype turned up a few times. The V call is TRBV11-2, the J call TRBJ2-6, with 7 bases matching TRBD2. CDR1 and CDR2 (germline): SGHAT, FQNNGV. The J segment lost 1 base and the V segment lost 5 bases, leaving 2 bases of the junction unmatched. CDR3 length: 15 residues. This CDR3 reads CASSGEGSGANVLTF. Here the CDR3 DNA reads TGTGCCAGCAGCGGGGAGGGTTCTGGGGCCAACGTCCTGACTTTC.

In this sample, this clonotype turned up many times. The rearrangement joins TRBV27 to TRBJ2-3, with 11 bases matching TRBD1. The germline CDR1 and CDR2 sequences are MNHEY and SMNVEV (reference sequence). Losses at the gene ends were 4 bases for V and 3 bases for J; bases not matched to a gene: 3. The CDR3 has 15 residues. CDR3 in amino acids: CASSYGTGGTDTQYF. CDR3 nucleotide sequence: TGTGCCAGCAGTTACGGGACAGGGGGAACAGATACGCAGTATTTT.

This clonotype is termed medium-sized. The V call is TRBV7-9, the J call TRBJ2-3; 13 bases are a match to TRBD2. The V segment lost 6 bases and the J segment 6 bases; nucleotides outside the gene matches: 27. The CDR3 spans 22 residues. Germline loops: CDR1 SEHNR, CDR2 FQNEAQ (reference sequence). The CDR3 nucleotides are TGTGCCAGCAGTCGAGTGGGGTGGACCCAGAGAGGACTAGCGGGAGTCACCGATACGCAGTATTTT. This sequence encodes CASSRVGWTQRGLAGVTDTQYF. The full variable domain, with the rest looked up from reference TRBV7-9 and TRBJ2-3, is DTGVSQNPRHKITKRGQNVTFRCDPISEHNRLYWYRQTLGQGPEFLTYFQNEAQLEKSRLLSDRFSAERPKGSFSTLEIQRTEQGDSAMYLCASSRVGWTQRGLAGVTDTQYFGPGTRLTVL.

V and J are TRBV20-1 and TRBJ2-1, with unresolved D. CDR1 DFQATT and CDR2 SNEGSKA come from the germline V gene (reference sequence). The germline V and J ends were trimmed by 6 bases and 2 bases, with 11 bases remaining between them. The CDR3 covers 13 residues. The CDR3, as DNA: TGCAGTGCCGAAATTGTAGCCTACAATGAGCAGTTCTTC. Amino acids: CSAEIVAYNEQFF.

The rearrangement uses TRBV19 and TRBJ2-1, with D unresolved. Trimming removed 2 bases from V and 3 bases from J, with 8 bases in between. The CDR3 sequence is 14 residues long. Per the germline V gene, CDR1 is LNHDA and CDR2 is SQIVND (reference sequence). For the CDR3, the DNA is TGTGCCAGTAGTATAACGGCCAGCTACAATGAGCAGTTCTTC. Its protein is CASSITASYNEQFF.

To note about this clonotype: This may arise from a read error, as a much more abundant clone is one base away. V and J are TRBV5-1 and TRBJ2-5; TRBD1 matches at 7 bases. This CDR3 contains 14 residues. Germline CDR1 is SGHRS and CDR2 is YFSETQ. As DNA, the CDR3 is TGCGCCAGCAGCACCGGGACAGACAAAGAGTCCCAGTACTTC. It codes for CASSTGTDKESQYF.

V usage is TRBV7-2 and J usage is TRBJ2-1; 8 nucleotides line up with TRBD2. CDR1 is SGHTA, CDR2 FQGNSA, per germline. The CDR3 has 15 amino acids. J gave up 8 bases and V 5 bases, and 11 bases lay outside the gene matches. CDR3 sequence (DNA): TGTGCCAGCAGCCAGGGGCGGGGGGAATTGGATGAGCAGTTCTTC. Its translation: CASSQGRGELDEQFF.

The chain links TRBV29-1 to TRBJ2-1; no firm D call. V lost 7 bases to trimming and J lost 6 bases, with 10 bases between them. The germline gives CDR1 SQVTM, CDR2 ANQGSEA. The CDR3 contains 11 residues. The CDR3 sequence: CSGISLNEQFF. The CDR3 DNA reads TGCAGCGGGATCAGTCTCAATGAGCAGTTCTTC.

The V and J genes are TRBV7-6 and TRBJ2-2; D not resolved. Germline assignment: CDR1 SGHVS and CDR2 FNYEAQ. Trimming stripped 5 bases from V and 4 bases from J, with 14 bases between. CDR3 length: 15 amino acids. CDR3 residues: CASSPVCGVTGELFF. CDR3 bases: TGTGCCAGCAGCCCGGTGTGCGGCGTCACCGGGGAGCTGTTTTTT.

This chain uses TRBV6-6 with TRBJ2-1; no firm D call. The CDR3 extends over 11 amino acids. Per the germline V gene, CDR1 is MNHNY and CDR2 is SVGAGI (reference sequence). V was trimmed by 6 bases and J by 13 bases, leaving 13 bases between them. In nucleotides, the CDR3 is TGTGCCAGCAGGTATATAGAAGTACAGTTCTTC. It codes for CASRYIEVQFF.

The chain has TRBV20-1 and TRBJ2-7, with D maybe TRBD2 (6 bases). The CDR3 spans 15 residues. Germline CDR1 is DFQATT and CDR2 is SNEGSKA (reference sequence). Trimming removed 0 bases at V and 3 bases at J, with 15 bases between. The chain's CDR3 is CSARDVEGESYEQYF. DNA of the CDR3: TGCAGTGCTAGAGATGTGGAGGGAGAAAGCTACGAGCAGTACTTC.